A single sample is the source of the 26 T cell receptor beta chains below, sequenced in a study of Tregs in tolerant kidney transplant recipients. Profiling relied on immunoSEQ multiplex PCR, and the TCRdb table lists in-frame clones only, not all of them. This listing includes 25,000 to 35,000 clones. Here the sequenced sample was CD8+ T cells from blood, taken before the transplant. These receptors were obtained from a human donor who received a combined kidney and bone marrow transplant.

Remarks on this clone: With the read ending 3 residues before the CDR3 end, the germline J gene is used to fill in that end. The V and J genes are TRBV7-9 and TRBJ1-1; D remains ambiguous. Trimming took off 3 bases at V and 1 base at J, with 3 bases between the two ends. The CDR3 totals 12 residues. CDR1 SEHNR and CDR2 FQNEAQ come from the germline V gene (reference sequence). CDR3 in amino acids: CASSFGNTEAFF. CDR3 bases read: TGTGCCAGCAGCTTCGGGAACACTGAA.

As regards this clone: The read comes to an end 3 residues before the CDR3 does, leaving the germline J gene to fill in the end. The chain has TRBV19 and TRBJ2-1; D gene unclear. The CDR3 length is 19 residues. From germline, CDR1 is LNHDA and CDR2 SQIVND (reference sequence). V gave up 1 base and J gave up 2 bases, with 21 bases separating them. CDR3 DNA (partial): TGTGCCAGTAGTATAGTCTCGACTGGTCTAGTCTTTGCCTACAATGAG. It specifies CASSIVSTGLVFAYNE. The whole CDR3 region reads CASSIVSTGLVFAYNEQFF.

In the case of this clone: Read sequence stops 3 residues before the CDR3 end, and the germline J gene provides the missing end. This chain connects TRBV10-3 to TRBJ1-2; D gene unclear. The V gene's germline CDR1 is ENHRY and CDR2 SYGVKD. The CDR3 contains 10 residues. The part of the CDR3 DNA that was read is TGTGCCATCAGTGGGCAGGGC. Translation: CAISGQG. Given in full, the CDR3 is CAISGQGYTF.

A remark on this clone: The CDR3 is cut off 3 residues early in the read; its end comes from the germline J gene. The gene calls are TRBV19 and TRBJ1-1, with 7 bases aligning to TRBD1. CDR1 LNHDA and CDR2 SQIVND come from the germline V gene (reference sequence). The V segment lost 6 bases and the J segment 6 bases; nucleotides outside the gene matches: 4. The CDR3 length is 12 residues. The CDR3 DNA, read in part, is TGTGCCAGTAGCCCCACAGGGGCTGAA. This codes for CASSPTGAE. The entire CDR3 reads CASSPTGAEAFF.

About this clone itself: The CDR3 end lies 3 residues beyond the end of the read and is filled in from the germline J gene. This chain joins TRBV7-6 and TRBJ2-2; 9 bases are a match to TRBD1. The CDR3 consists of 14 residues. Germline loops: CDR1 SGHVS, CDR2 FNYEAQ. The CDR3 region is CGTGTGIGTGELFF. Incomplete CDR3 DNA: TGTGGGACCGGGACAGGGATTGGCACCGGGGAG.

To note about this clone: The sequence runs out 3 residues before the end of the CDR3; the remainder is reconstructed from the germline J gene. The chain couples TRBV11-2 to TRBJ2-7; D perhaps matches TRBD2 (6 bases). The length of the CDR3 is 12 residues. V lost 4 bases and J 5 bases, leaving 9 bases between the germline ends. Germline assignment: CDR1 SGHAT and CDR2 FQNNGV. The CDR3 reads CASSWGDNEQYF. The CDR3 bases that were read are TGTGCCAGCAGCTGGGGGGATAACGAG.

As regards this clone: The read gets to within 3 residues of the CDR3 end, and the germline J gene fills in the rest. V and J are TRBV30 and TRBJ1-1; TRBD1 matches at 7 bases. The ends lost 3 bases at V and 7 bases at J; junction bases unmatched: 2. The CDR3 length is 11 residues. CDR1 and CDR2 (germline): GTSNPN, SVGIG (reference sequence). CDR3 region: CAWSTGVEAFF. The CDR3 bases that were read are TGTGCCTGGAGCACAGGGGTTGAA.

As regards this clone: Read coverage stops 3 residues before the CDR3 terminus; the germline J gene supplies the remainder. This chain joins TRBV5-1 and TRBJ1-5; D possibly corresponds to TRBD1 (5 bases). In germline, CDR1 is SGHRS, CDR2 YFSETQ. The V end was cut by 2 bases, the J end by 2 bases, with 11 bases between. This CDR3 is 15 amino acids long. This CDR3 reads CASSLNPGGNQPQHF. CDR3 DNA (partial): TGCGCCAGCAGCTTAAATCCGGGGGGCAATCAGCCC.

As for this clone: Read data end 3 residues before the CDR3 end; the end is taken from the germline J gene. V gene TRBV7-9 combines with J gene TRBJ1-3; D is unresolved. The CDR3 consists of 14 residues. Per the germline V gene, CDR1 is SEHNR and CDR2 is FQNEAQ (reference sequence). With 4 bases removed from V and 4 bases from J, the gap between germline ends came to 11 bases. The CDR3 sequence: CASSSTLEGNTIYF. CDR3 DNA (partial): TGTGCCAGCAGCTCCACCCTAGAAGGAAACACC.

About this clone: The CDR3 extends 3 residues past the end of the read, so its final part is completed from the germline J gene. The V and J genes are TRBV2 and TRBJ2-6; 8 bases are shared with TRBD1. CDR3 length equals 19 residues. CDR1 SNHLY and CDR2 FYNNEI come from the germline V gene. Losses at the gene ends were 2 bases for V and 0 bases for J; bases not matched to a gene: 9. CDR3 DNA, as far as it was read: TGTGCCAGCAGTGAATTGGGGCAGGGGGCCTCCTCTGGGGCCAACGTC. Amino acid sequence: CASSELGQGASSGANV. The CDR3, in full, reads CASSELGQGASSGANVLTF.

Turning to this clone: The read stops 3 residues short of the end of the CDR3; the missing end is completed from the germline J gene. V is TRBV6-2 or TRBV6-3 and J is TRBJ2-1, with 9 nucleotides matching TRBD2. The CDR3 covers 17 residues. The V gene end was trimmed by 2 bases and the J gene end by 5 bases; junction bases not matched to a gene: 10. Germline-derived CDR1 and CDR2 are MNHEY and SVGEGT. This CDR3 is CASSYGVAGVKDNEQFF. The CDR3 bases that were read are TGTGCCAGCAGTTACGGGGTAGCGGGAGTAAAGGACAATGAG.

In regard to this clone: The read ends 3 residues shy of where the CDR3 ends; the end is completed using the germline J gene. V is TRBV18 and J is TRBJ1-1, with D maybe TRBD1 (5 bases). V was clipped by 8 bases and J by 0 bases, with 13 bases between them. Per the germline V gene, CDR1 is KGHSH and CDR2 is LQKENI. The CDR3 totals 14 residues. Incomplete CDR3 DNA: TGTGCCAGCGCGATAGGGGCGATGAACACTGAA. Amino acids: CASAIGAMNTE. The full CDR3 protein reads CASAIGAMNTEAFF.

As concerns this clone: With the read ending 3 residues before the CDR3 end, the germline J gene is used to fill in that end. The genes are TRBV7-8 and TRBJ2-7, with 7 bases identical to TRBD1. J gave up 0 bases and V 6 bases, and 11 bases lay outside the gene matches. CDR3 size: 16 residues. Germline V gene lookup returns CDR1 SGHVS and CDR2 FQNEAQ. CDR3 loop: CASRPPTGLSSYEQYF. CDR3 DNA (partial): TGTGCCAGCAGACCGCCGACAGGGCTAAGCTCCTACGAG.

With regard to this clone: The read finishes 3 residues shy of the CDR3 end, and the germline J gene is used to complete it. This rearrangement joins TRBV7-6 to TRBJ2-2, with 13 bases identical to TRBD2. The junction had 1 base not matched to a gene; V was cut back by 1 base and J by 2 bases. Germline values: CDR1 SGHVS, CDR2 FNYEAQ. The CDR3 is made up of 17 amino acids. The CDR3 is CASSLGLAGGNTGELFF. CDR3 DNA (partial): TGTGCCAGCAGCTTAGGACTAGCGGGAGGCAACACCGGGGAG. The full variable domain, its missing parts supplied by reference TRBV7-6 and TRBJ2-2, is GAGVSQSPRYKVTKRGQDVALRCDPISGHVSLYWYRQALGQGPEFLTYFNYEAQQDKSGLPNDRFSAERPEGSISTLTIQRTEQRDSAMYRCASSLGLAGGNTGELFFGEGSRLTVL.

CDR3 bases read: TGTGCCCTCGCCGGGCCAGGGAGCTCCTACGAG. Translating gives CALAGPGSSYE. The CDR3 in its entirety is CALAGPGSSYEQYF. V gene TRBV30 combines with J gene TRBJ2-7; D is perhaps TRBD1 or TRBD2 (5 bases each). The missing CDR3 end, 3 residues past where the read stops, is filled in from the germline J gene. Trimming cost V 8 bases and J 0 bases, with 17 bases left between them. This CDR3 region has 14 residues. The germline V gene encodes CDR1 GTSNPN and CDR2 SVGIG (reference sequence).

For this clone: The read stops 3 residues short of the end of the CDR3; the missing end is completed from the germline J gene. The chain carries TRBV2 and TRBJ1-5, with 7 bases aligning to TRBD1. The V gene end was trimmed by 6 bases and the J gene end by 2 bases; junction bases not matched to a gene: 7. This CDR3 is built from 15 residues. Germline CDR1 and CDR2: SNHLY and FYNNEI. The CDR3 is CASRDGQGGNQPQHF. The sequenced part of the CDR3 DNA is TGTGCCAGCAGGGACGGGCAGGGGGGCAATCAGCCC.

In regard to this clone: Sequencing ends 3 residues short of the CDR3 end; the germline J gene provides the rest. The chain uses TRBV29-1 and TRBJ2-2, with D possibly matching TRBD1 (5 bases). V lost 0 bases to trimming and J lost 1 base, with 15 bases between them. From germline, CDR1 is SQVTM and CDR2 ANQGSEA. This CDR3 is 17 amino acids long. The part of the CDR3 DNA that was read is TGCAGCGTTGAAGATTGGATTGGCACAGGGAACACCGGGGAG. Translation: CSVEDWIGTGNTGE. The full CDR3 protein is CSVEDWIGTGNTGELFF.

CDR3 amino acids: CASSLLRIANTGELFF. Partial CDR3 DNA: TGCGCCAGCAGCTTGCTACGTATCGCGAACACCGGGGAG. J is TRBJ2-2 and V is TRBV5-1; D remains ambiguous. The read falls 3 residues short of the CDR3 end, and the missing part is taken from the germline J gene. Per germline, CDR1 SGHRS and CDR2 YFSETQ. V was shortened by 1 base and J by 0 bases, with 10 bases between the two germline ends. The CDR3 has 16 amino acids.

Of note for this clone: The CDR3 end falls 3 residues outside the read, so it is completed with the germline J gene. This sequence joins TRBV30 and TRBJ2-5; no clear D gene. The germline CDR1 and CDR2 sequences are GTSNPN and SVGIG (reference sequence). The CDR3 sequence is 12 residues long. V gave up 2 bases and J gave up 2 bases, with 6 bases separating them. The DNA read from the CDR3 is TGTGCCTGGAGTCCAGCGCAAGAGACC. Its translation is CAWSPAQET. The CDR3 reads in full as CAWSPAQETQYF.

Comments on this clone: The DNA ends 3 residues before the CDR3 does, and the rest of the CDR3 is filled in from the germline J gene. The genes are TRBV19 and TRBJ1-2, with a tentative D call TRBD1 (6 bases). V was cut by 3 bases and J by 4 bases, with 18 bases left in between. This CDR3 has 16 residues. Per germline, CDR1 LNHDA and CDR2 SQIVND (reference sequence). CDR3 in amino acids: CASSIPDSHWAYGYTF. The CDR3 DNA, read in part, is TGTGCCAGTAGTATTCCGGACAGTCACTGGGCCTATGGC.

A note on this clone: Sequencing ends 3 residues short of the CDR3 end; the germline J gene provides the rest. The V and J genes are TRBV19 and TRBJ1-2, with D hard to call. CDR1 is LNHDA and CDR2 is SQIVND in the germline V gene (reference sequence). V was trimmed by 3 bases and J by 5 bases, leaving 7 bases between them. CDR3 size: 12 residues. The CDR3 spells CASSMARYGYTF. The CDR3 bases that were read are TGTGCCAGTAGTATGGCCAGATATGGC.

Partial CDR3 DNA: TGTGCCATCAGTGAGTCGTGGCTAGCGGGCAGCACAGATACG. This gives the protein CAISESWLAGSTDT. Given in full, the CDR3 is CAISESWLAGSTDTQYF. The chain couples TRBV10-3 to TRBJ2-3, with 8 bases fitting TRBD2. Sequencing ends 3 residues short of the CDR3 end; the germline J gene provides the rest. The CDR3 is made up of 17 amino acids. Trimming cost V 0 bases and J 0 bases; bases outside gene matches: 5. In germline, CDR1 is ENHRY, CDR2 SYGVKD.

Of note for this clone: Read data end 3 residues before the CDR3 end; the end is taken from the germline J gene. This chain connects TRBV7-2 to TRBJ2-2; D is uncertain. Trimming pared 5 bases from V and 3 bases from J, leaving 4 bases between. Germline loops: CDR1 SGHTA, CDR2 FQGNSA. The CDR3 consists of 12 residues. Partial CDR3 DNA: TGTGCCAGCAGCCCTTACACCGGGGAG. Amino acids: CASSPYTGE. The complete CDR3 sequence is CASSPYTGELFF.

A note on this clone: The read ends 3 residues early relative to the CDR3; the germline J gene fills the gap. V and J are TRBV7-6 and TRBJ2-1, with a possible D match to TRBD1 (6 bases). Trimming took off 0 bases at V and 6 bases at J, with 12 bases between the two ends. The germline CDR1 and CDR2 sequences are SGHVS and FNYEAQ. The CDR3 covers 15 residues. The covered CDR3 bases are TGTGCCAGCAGCTTAGCTGGGGGCGCGAGCAATGAG. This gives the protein CASSLAGGASNE. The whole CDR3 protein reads CASSLAGGASNEQFF.

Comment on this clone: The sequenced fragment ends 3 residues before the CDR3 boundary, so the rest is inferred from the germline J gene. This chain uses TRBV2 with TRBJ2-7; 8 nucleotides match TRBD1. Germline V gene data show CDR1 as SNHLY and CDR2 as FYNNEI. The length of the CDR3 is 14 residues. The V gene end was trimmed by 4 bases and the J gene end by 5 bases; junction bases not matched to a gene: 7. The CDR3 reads CASSGWTGTNEQYF. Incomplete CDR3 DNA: TGTGCCAGCAGTGGGTGGACAGGGACCAACGAG.

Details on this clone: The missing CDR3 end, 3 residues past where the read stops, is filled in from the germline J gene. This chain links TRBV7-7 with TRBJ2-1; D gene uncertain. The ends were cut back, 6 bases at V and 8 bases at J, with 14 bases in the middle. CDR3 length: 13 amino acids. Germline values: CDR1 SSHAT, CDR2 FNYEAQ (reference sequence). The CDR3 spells CASSPSPSDEQFF. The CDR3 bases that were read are TGTGCCAGCAGTCCGTCCCCCAGCGATGAG. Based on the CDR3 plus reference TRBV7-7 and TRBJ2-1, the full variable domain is GAGVSQSPRYKVTKRGQDVTLRCDPISSHATLYWYQQALGQGPEFLTYFNYEAQPDKSGLPSDRFSAERPEGSISTLTIQRTEQRDSAMYRCASSPSPSDEQFFGPGTRLTVL.